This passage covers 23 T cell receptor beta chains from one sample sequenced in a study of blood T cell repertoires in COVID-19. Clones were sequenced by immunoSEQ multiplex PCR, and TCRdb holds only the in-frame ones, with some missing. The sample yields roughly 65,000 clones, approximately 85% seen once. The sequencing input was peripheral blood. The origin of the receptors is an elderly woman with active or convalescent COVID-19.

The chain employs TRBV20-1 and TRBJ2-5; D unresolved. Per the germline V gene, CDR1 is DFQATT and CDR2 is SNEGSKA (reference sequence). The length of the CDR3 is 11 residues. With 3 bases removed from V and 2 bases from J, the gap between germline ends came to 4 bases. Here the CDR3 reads CSASPQETQYF. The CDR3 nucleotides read TGCAGTGCTAGCCCTCAAGAGACCCAGTACTTC.

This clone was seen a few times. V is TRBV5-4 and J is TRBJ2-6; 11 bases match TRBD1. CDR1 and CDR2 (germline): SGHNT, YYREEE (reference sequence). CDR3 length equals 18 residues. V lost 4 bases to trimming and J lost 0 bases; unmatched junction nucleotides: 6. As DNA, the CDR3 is TGTGCCAGCAGCACGGACAGGGGGCTTCTCTCTGGGGCCAACGTCCTGACTTTC. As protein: CASSTDRGLLSGANVLTF.

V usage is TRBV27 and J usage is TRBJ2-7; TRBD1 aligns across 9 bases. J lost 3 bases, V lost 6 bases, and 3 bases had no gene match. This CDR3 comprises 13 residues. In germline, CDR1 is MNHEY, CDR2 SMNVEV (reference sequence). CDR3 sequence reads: CASRPTGGYEQYF. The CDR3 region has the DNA TGTGCCAGCAGGCCGACAGGGGGCTACGAGCAGTACTTC.

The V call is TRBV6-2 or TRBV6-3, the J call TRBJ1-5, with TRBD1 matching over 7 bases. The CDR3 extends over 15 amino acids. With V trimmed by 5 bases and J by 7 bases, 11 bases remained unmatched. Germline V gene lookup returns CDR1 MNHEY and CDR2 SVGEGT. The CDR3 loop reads CASSRTGEGRQPQHF. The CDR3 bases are TGTGCCAGCAGTAGAACAGGGGAAGGACGACAGCCCCAGCATTTT.

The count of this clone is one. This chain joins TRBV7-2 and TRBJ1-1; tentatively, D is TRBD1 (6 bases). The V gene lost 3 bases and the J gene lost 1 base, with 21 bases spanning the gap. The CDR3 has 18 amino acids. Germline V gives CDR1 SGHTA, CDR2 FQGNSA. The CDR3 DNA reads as TGTGCCAGCAGCTTCCAAATAAAGCGGGGGGCGGGGAACACTGAAGCTTTCTTT. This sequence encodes CASSFQIKRGAGNTEAFF.

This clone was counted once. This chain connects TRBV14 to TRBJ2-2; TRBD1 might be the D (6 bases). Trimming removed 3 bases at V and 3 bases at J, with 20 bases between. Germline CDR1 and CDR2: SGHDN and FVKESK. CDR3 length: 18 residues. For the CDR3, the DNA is TGTGCCAGCAGCCAGCAGGGGTTCAGGTCTTGGGACACCGGGGAGCTGTTTTTT. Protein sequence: CASSQQGFRSWDTGELFF. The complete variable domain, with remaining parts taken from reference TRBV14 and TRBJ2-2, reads EAGVTQFPSHSVIEKGQTVTLRCDPISGHDNLYWYRRVMGKEIKFLLHFVKESKQDESGMPNNRFLAERTGGTYSTLKVQPAELEDSGVYFCASSQQGFRSWDTGELFFGEGSRLTVL.

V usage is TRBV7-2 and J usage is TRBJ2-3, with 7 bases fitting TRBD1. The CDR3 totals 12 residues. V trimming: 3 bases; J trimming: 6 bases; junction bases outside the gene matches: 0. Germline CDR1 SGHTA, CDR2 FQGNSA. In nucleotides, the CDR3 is TGTGCCAGCAGCTTCAGGGGGGATACGCAGTATTTT. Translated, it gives CASSFRGDTQYF.

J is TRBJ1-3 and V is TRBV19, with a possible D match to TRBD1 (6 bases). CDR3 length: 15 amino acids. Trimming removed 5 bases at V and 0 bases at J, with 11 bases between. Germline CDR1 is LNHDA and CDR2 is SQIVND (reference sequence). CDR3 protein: CASSAQTGSGNTIYF. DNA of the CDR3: TGTGCCAGTAGTGCCCAGACAGGCTCTGGAAACACCATATATTTT.

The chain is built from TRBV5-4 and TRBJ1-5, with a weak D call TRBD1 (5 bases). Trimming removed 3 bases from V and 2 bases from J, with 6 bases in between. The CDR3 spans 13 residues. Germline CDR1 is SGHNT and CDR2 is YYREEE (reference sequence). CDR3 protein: CASSWGGNQPQHF. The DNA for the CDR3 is TGTGCCAGCAGCTGGGGGGGCAATCAGCCCCAGCATTTT.

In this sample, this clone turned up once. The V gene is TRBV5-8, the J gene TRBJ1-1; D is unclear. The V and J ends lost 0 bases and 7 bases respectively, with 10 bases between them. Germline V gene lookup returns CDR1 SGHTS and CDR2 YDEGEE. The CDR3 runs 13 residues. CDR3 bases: TGTGCCAGCAGCTTGGCCTATCTGATTGAAGCTTTCTTT. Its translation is CASSLAYLIEAFF. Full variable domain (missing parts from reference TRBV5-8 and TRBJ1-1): EAGVTQSPTHLIKTRGQQATLRCSPISGHTSVYWYQQALGLGLQFLLWYDEGEERNRGNFPPRFSGRQFPNYSSELNVNALELEDSALYLCASSLAYLIEAFFGQGTRLTVV.

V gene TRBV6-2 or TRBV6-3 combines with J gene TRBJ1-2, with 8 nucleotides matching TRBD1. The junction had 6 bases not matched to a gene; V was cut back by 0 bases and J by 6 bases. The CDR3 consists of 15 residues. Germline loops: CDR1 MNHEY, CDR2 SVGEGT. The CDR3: CASSYSTTGADGYTF. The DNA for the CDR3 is TGTGCCAGCAGTTACTCAACGACAGGGGCGGATGGCTACACCTTC.

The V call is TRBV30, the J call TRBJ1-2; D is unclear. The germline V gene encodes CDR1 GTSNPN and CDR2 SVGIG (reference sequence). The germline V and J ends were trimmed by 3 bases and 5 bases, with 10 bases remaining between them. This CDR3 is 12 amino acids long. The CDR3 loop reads CAWRGDKYGYTF. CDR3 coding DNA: TGTGCCTGGAGGGGAGACAAGTATGGCTACACCTTC. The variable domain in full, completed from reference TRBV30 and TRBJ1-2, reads SQTIHQWPATLVQPVGSPLSLECTVEGTSNPNLYWYRQAAGRGLQLLFYSVGIGQISSEVPQNLSASRPQDRQFILSSKKLLLSDSGFYLCAWRGDKYGYTFGSGTRLTVV.

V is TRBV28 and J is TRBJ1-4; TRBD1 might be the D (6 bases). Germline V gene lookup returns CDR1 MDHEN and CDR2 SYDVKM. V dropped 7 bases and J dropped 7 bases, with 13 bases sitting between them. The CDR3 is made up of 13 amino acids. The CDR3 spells CASTGTITEKLFF. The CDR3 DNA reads TGTGCCAGCACCGGGACAATAACTGAAAAACTGTTTTTT.

CDR3 region: CASSPDRDESGYTF. Here the CDR3 DNA reads TGTGCCAGCTCACCAGACAGGGATGAAAGTGGCTACACCTTC. The rearrangement joins TRBV18 to TRBJ1-2; 7 bases agree with TRBD1. The CDR3 consists of 14 residues. From germline, CDR1 is KGHSH and CDR2 LQKENI. V was clipped by 2 bases and J by 7 bases; unmatched bases: 7.

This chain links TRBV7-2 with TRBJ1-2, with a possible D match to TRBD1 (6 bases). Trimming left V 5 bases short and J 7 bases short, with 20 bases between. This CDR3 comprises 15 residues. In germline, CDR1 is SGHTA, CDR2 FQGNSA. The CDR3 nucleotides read TGTGCCAGCAGCGAACTGGACAGAGGTTTTTTTGGCTACACCTTC. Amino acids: CASSELDRGFFGYTF.

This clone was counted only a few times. CDR3 DNA: TGTGCCAGCAGTTCCTCCGACAGGTCGCGTCACTTT. Translating gives CASSSSDRSRHF. The chain has TRBV12-3 or TRBV12-4 and TRBJ1-6; D is perhaps TRBD1 (6 bases). This CDR3 has 12 residues. Trimming pared 4 bases from V and 19 bases from J, leaving 17 bases between.

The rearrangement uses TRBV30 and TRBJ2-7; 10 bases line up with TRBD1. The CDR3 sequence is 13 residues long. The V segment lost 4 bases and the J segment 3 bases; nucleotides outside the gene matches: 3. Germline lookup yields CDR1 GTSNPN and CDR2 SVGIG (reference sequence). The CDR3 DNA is TGTGCCTGGACCCGGGACAGGGGCTACGAGCAGTACTTC. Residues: CAWTRDRGYEQYF.

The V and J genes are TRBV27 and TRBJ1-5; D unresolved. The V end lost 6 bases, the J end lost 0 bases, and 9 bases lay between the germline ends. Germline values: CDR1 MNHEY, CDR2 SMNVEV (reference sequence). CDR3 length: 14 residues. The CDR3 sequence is CASRKTYSNQPQHF. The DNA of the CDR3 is TGTGCCAGCAGGAAGACATATAGCAATCAGCCCCAGCATTTT.

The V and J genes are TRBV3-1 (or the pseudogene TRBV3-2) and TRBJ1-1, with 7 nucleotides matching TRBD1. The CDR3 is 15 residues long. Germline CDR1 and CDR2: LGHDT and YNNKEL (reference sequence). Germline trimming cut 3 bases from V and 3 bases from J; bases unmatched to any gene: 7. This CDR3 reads CASSQVRGWYTEAFF. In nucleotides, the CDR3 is TGTGCCAGCAGCCAGGTCAGGGGGTGGTACACTGAAGCTTTCTTT.

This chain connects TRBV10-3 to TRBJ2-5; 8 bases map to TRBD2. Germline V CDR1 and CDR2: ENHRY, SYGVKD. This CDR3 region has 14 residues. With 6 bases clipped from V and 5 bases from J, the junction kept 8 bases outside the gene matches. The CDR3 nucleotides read TGTGCCATCAGCGACGGGGGGGCAGTGGAGACCCAGTACTTC. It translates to CAISDGGAVETQYF.

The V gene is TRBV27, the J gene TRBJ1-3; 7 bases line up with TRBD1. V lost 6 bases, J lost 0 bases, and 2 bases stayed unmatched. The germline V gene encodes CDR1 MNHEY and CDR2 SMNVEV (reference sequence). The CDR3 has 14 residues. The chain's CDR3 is CASSWDSSGNTIYF. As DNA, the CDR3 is TGTGCCAGCAGCTGGGACAGCTCTGGAAACACCATATATTTT.

CDR3 coding DNA: TGTGCCAGCAGCAGACAGCTCTGGGAAGCTTTCTTT. It encodes CASSRQLWEAFF. The rearrangement joins TRBV14 to TRBJ1-1; possible D gene TRBD1, 5 bases. The CDR3 has 12 residues. The ends were cut back, 5 bases at V and 8 bases at J, with 12 bases in the middle. Per germline, CDR1 SGHDN and CDR2 FVKESK.

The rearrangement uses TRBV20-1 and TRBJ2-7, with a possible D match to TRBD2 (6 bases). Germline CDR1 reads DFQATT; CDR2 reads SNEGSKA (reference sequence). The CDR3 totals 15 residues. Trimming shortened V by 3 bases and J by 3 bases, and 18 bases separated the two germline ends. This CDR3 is CSASVAGRHNYEQYF. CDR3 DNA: TGCAGTGCTAGTGTGGCGGGGCGACACAACTACGAGCAGTACTTC.